One and the same sample provided the 18 T cell receptor beta chains below, sequenced in a study of T cell responses to AZD1222 COVID-19 vaccine. Only in-frame clones appear in the TCRdb table, and some are missing; sequencing was by immunoSEQ multiplex PCR. The repertoire holds 110,000 to 150,000 clones, with around 88% as singletons. The material sequenced was peripheral blood, taken on day 0 of AZD1222 vaccination. The receptors originated from an adult in good health.

The gene calls are TRBV18 and TRBJ1-5; 8 bases fit TRBD1. The germline V gene has CDR1 KGHSH and CDR2 LQKENI. The CDR3 runs 13 residues. The V segment lost 9 bases and the J segment 5 bases; nucleotides outside the gene matches: 6. The CDR3 sequence: CASSTGEDQPQHF. As DNA, the CDR3 is TGTGCCAGTTCGACAGGGGAGGATCAGCCCCAGCATTTT.

This rearrangement joins TRBV3-1 (or the pseudogene TRBV3-2) to TRBJ1-1; possibly TRBD1 for D (6 bases). The CDR3 is made up of 20 amino acids. Germline V gene sequence: CDR1 LGHDT, CDR2 YNNKEL (reference sequence). The V end was cut by 0 bases, the J end by 3 bases, with 26 bases between. DNA of the CDR3: TGTGCCAGCAGCCAAGATTGTGGGGGAGAGGGGGACTCTGAGGACACTGAAGCTTTCTTT. It translates to CASSQDCGGEGDSEDTEAFF.

This chain connects TRBV28 to TRBJ2-6, with TRBD1 identical over 7 bases. J was trimmed by 2 bases and V by 6 bases; bases with no gene match: 4. Per germline, CDR1 MDHEN and CDR2 SYDVKM. CDR3 length equals 15 residues. CDR3 protein: CASRSQGAGANVLTF. CDR3 nucleotide sequence: TGTGCCAGCAGATCCCAGGGGGCTGGGGCCAACGTCCTGACTTTC.

This chain uses TRBV19 with TRBJ2-7, with 8 nucleotides matching TRBD1. V was pared by 5 bases and J by 5 bases, with 11 bases of the junction left unmatched. CDR1 LNHDA and CDR2 SQIVND come from the germline V gene (reference sequence). The CDR3 is made up of 15 amino acids. The CDR3 region is CASSPDRGRGNEQYF. CDR3 in DNA: TGTGCCAGTAGTCCAGACAGGGGTAGAGGGAACGAGCAGTACTTC.

The chain joins TRBV3-1 (or the pseudogene TRBV3-2) to TRBJ2-1; TRBD2 is a possible D gene (6 bases). The V gene's germline CDR1 is LGHDT and CDR2 YNNKEL (reference sequence). V was pared by 1 base and J by 9 bases, with 22 bases between. CDR3 length: 17 amino acids. The CDR3, as DNA: TGTGCCAGCAGCCAAGGGAGGACGTCCGGGAGTGAAGGTGAGCAGTTCTTC. Translated: CASSQGRTSGSEGEQFF.

The chain employs TRBV19 and TRBJ1-2; the match to TRBD1 covers 7 bases. The CDR3 sequence is 16 residues long. V shed 2 bases and J 3 bases; nucleotides not matched to a gene: 9. Per germline, CDR1 LNHDA and CDR2 SQIVND (reference sequence). The CDR3 sequence is CASSITMTGWDYGYTF. The CDR3 DNA reads TGTGCCAGTAGTATAACAATGACAGGGTGGGACTATGGCTACACCTTC. Together with reference TRBV19 and TRBJ1-2, the CDR3 gives the full variable domain: DGGITQSPKYLFRKEGQNVTLSCEQNLNHDAMYWYRQDPGQGLRLIYYSQIVNDFQKGDIAEGYSVSREKKESFPLTVTSAQKNPTAFYLCASSITMTGWDYGYTFGSGTRLTVV.

The V and J genes are TRBV9 and TRBJ1-1; maybe TRBD1 (5 bases). With 3 bases removed from V and 1 base from J, the gap between germline ends came to 13 bases. The length of the CDR3 is 15 residues. Germline-derived CDR1 and CDR2 are SGDLS and YYNGEE. As DNA, the CDR3 is TGTGCCAGCAGCGCCGTGGGGGGGACGAACACTGAAGCTTTCTTT. Its protein product is CASSAVGGTNTEAFF.

CDR3 sequence: CASSSRTGEVNTEAFF. In DNA form, the CDR3 reads TGCGCCAGCAGCTCCCGTACAGGCGAGGTGAACACTGAAGCTTTCTTT. This sequence joins TRBV5-1 and TRBJ1-1; the D gene is possibly TRBD1 (5 bases). Germline CDR1 and CDR2: SGHRS and YFSETQ. The V end lost 3 bases, the J end lost 0 bases, and 15 bases lay between the germline ends. The CDR3 covers 16 residues.

The rearrangement joins TRBV5-1 to TRBJ2-1, with D possibly being TRBD2 (6 bases). Germline loops: CDR1 SGHRS, CDR2 YFSETQ. The V end lost 5 bases, the J end lost 7 bases, and 19 bases lay between the germline ends. The CDR3 runs to 15 residues. This CDR3 is CASRRAGTGRNEQFF. In DNA form, the CDR3 reads TGCGCCAGCAGACGAGCCGGGACTGGCAGGAATGAGCAGTTCTTC.

The chain employs TRBV15 and TRBJ2-7; 8 bases line up with TRBD1. With V trimmed by 3 bases and J by 2 bases, 3 bases remained unmatched. The CDR3 has 14 amino acids. The V gene's germline CDR1 is LNHNV and CDR2 YYDKDF (reference sequence). The CDR3 nucleotides read TGTGCCACCAGCAGGCCGGGACAGGCCTACGAGCAGTACTTC. Translating it yields CATSRPGQAYEQYF.

The chain joins TRBV6-5 to TRBJ1-2; 9 bases are a match to TRBD1. The CDR3 contains 16 residues. After removal of 2 bases from V and 3 bases from J, the junction contained 7 bases not matched to a gene. Germline CDR1 and CDR2: MNHEY and SVGAGI. CDR3 protein: CASSYPGTGFDYGYTF. In nucleotides, the CDR3 is TGTGCCAGCAGTTACCCCGGGACAGGGTTTGACTATGGCTACACCTTC.

The chain has TRBV2 and TRBJ1-5; possibly TRBD1 for D (5 bases). CDR1 and CDR2 from the germline V gene are SNHLY and FYNNEI. V was clipped by 4 bases and J by 0 bases, with 10 bases between them. There are 15 residues in the CDR3. The CDR3 DNA is TGTGCCAGCAGTGCGCGCACAGGTAGCAATCAGCCCCAGCATTTT. Its protein product is CASSARTGSNQPQHF.

The V call is TRBV19, the J call TRBJ2-3, with 11 nucleotides matching TRBD2. Germline CDR1 is LNHDA and CDR2 is SQIVND (reference sequence). The V segment lost 9 bases and the J segment 5 bases; nucleotides outside the gene matches: 7. This CDR3 comprises 14 residues. CDR3 in amino acids: CASSLAGGQDTQYF. The CDR3, as DNA: TGTGCCAGCTCCCTAGCGGGAGGACAAGATACGCAGTATTTT.

The CDR3: CASSLRQSEAFF. CDR3 coding DNA: TGTGCCAGCAGCTTACGACAGAGTGAAGCTTTCTTT. This chain uses TRBV7-9 with TRBJ1-1, with D perhaps matching TRBD1 (5 bases). The CDR3 covers 12 residues. CDR1 is SEHNR, CDR2 FQNEAQ, per germline (reference sequence). V was trimmed by 2 bases and J by 7 bases, leaving 8 bases between them.

The V and J genes are TRBV28 and TRBJ1-1; D unclear. CDR3 length equals 10 residues. V gave up 8 bases and J gave up 8 bases, with 9 bases separating them. The germline V gene encodes CDR1 MDHEN and CDR2 SYDVKM. CDR3 amino acids: CASWSIEAFF. The DNA for the CDR3 is TGTGCCAGCTGGAGTATAGAAGCTTTCTTT.

This chain joins TRBV10-3 and TRBJ1-3; D is possibly TRBD1 (5 bases). V was clipped by 6 bases and J by 2 bases, with 11 bases between them. Germline CDR1 reads ENHRY; CDR2 reads SYGVKD. CDR3 size: 14 residues. Here the CDR3 reads CAIRQGGAGNTIYF. As DNA, the CDR3 is TGTGCCATCAGGCAGGGAGGGGCTGGAAACACCATATATTTT.

The chain joins TRBV29-1 to TRBJ2-1; the match to TRBD1 covers 9 bases. The germline V gene has CDR1 SQVTM and CDR2 ANQGSEA. V dropped 7 bases and J dropped 5; count of bases not matched to a gene: 15. The CDR3 contains 16 residues. CDR3 region: CSALGGQGVRNNEQFF. The CDR3 DNA follows: TGCAGCGCCCTCGGGGGACAGGGAGTTCGAAACAATGAGCAGTTCTTC.

This chain connects TRBV7-2 to TRBJ2-1, with TRBD2 as a possible D gene (5 bases). The CDR3 is 11 amino acids. V lost 5 bases, J lost 15 bases, and 14 bases lay in between. Germline-derived CDR1 and CDR2 are SGHTA and FQGNSA. CDR3 region: CASSLSGGPFF. The CDR3 DNA follows: TGTGCCAGCAGCCTAAGCGGAGGCCCGTTCTTC.